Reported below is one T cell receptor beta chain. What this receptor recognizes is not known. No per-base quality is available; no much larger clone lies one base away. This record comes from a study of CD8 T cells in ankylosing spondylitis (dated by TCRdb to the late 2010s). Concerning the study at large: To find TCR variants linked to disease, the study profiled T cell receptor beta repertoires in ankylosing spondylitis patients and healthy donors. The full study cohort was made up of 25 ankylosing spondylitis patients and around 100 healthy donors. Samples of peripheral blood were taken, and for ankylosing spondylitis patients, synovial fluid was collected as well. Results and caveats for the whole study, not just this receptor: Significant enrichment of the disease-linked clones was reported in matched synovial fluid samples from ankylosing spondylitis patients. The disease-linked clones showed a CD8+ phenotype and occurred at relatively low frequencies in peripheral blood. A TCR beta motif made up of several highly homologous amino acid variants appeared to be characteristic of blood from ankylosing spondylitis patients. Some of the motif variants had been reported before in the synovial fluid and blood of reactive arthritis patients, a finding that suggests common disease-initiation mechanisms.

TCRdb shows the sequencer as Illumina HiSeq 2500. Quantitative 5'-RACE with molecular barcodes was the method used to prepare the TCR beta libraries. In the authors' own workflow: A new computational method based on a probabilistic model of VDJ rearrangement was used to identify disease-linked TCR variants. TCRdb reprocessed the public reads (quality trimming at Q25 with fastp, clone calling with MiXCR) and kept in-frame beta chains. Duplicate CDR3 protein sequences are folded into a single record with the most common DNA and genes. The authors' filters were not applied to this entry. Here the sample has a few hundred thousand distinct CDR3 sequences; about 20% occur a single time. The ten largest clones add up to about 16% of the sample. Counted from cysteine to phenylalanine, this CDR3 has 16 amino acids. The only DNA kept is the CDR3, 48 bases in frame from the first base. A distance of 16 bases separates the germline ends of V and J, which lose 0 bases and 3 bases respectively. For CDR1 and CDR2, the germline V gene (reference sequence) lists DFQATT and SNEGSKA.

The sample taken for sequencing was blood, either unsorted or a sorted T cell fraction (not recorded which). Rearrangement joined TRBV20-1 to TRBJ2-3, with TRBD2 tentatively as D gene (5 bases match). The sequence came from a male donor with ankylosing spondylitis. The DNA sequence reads TGCAGTGCTAGAGATTATCAACGGGGAAGAACAGATACGCAGTATTTT. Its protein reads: CSARDYQRGRTDTQYF.